This T cell receptor beta chain was documented in a study of identical twins. Points from the study as a whole: Compared with unrelated sharing, twin-shared out-of-frame alpha sequences had more low-probability sequences. Insertions were fewer in abundant cord blood beta clonotypes, whereas memory repertoires showed none of this pattern.

TCRdb used MiXCR to reprocess the 5' RACE reads, holding one entry per CDR3 protein. The table records just under 550,000 distinct CDR3 sequences, approximately 14% of them present only once. Donors were all healthy Caucasians. As concerns this clonotype: The antigen remains undetermined.

This CDR3 region has 14 residues. CDR1 SGHVS and CDR2 FNYEAQ come from the germline V gene. V was clipped by 2 bases and J by 5 bases; unmatched bases: 5. The same specimen was also included in a second study, on yellow fever vaccine responses in identical twins.

The specimen sequenced was CD4+ T cells sorted from blood. The TCR was taken from a woman younger than 35 in good health. The chain joins TRBV7-6 to TRBJ1-2; 7 bases agree with TRBD1. The DNA for the CDR3 is TGTGCCAGCAGCTTAAATGACAGGGATTATGGCTACACCTTC. This encodes CASSLNDRDYGYTF.